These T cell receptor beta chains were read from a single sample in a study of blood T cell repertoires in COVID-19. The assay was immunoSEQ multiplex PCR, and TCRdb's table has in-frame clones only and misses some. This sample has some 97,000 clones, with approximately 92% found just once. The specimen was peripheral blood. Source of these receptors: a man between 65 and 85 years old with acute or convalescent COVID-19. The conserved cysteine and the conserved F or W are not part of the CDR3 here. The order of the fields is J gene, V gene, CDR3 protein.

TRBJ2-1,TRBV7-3,ASSLTPSGRNEQF
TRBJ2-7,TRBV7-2,ASSLLALTYEQY
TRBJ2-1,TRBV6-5,ASRIGTGGYNEQF
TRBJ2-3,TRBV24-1,ATSGGGGATDTQY
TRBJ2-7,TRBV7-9,ASSRGTSGSPYEQY
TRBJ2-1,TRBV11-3,ASSLVGSSGRHEQF
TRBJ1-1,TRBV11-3,ASSPLGQGMNTEAF
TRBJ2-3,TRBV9,ASSVGGAASTGTDTQY
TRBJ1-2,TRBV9,ASSVTTYAQGNYGYT
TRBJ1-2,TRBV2,ASSQDRGGYGYT
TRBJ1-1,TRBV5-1,ASSLAGRNTEAF
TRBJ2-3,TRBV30,AWSVQTDTQY
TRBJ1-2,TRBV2,ASRGPDRGRDGYT
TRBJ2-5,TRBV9,ASSVAPGEETQY
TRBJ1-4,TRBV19,ASSIGEKLF
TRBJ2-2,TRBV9,ASSLRTSGKTGELF
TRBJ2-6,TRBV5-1,ASSWEQARANVLT
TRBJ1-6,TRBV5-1,ASSLRTGQGDSPLH
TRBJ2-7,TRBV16,ASSQWAGEQY
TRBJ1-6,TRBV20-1,SASRGRGSPLH
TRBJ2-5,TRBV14,ASSKRYFQETQY
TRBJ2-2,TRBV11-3,ASSPAGELF
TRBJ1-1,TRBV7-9,ASSLTGGAF
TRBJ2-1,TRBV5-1,ASSQGQYSGEQF
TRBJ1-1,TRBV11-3,ASSSLDRGRGEAF
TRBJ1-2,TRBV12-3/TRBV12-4,ASSPLGAFGYT
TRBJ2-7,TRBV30,AWSVPQGALY
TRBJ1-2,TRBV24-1,ATSARDSSNYGYT
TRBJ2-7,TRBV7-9,ASSLASGTYEQY
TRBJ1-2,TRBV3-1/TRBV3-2,ASSQGSGDYGYT
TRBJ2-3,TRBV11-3,ASRGTGRIDTQY